This passage covers 4 T cell receptor beta chains from one sample sequenced in a study of T cell responses to AZD1222 COVID-19 vaccine. Generated by immunoSEQ multiplex PCR, the TCRdb table keeps only in-frame clones and is missing some. The sample consists of about 150,000 clones, roughly 90% of them appearing once. The specimen was peripheral blood, collected 28 days after the second AZD1222 dose. These receptors all stem from an adult who received the AZD1222 COVID-19 vaccine.

The V call is TRBV6-2 or TRBV6-3, the J call TRBJ2-1; a weak D match, TRBD1 (6 bases). Trimming left V 2 bases short and J 3 bases short, with 11 bases between. The CDR3 contains 15 residues. Looked up from germline, CDR1 is MNHEY and CDR2 is SVGEGT. The CDR3 loop is CASSYPGVIYNEQFF. The DNA for the CDR3 is TGTGCCAGCAGTTACCCAGGGGTCATCTACAATGAGCAGTTCTTC.

CDR3 amino acids: CASSEASASTDTQYF. The CDR3 bases are TGTGCCAGCAGTGAGGCAAGCGCTAGCACAGATACGCAGTATTTT. The rearrangement uses TRBV6-1 and TRBJ2-3; the D is unclear. The CDR3 spans 15 residues. Germline CDR1 reads MNHNS; CDR2 reads SASEGT. V gave up 3 bases and J gave up 0 bases, with 10 bases separating them.

Only one count was recorded for this clone. The chain combines TRBV18 with TRBJ2-2; 12 bases line up with TRBD2. V lost 5 bases to trimming and J lost 4 bases; unmatched junction nucleotides: 8. Germline loops: CDR1 KGHSH, CDR2 LQKENI. CDR3 length: 17 residues. The CDR3 DNA reads TGTGCCAGCTCAGGACTAGCGGGATCTCGTCGCACCGGGGAGCTGTTTTTT. Translating gives CASSGLAGSRRTGELFF.

CDR3 nucleotide sequence: TGTGCCAGCAGCCTGGCAGGGGAGGGAGGGGGCTATGGCTACACCTTC. It is translated as CASSLAGEGGGYGYTF. The rearrangement uses TRBV7-2 and TRBJ1-2; D is perhaps TRBD1 (6 bases). Per germline, CDR1 SGHTA and CDR2 FQGNSA. With 5 bases removed from V and 4 bases from J, the gap between germline ends came to 20 bases. The CDR3 is 16 amino acids.